The clone carrying this T cell receptor beta chain appeared once. This specimen belongs to a study of cytomegalovirus exposure and HLA in healthy donors. This CDR3 is 16 amino acids long. V was cut by 1 base and J by 0 bases, with 12 bases left in between. The germline V gene encodes CDR1 MGHDK and CDR2 SYGVNS. Primers for the PCR totalled 60 Vbeta and 13 Jbeta. Data came from immunoSEQ multiplex PCR; TCRdb stores just in-frame clones and leaves some out. This table has about 200,000 clones, approximately 82% appearing once. The origin of this receptor is a man aged 18 to 30 in good health and CMV-seronegative. The genes are TRBV25-1 and TRBJ1-2; D not certain. The specimen sequenced was PBMCs. The CDR3 loop reads CASSEFGRTTNYGYTF. The CDR3, as DNA: TGTGCCAGCAGTGAATTTGGCCGAACGACTAACTATGGCTACACCTTC.